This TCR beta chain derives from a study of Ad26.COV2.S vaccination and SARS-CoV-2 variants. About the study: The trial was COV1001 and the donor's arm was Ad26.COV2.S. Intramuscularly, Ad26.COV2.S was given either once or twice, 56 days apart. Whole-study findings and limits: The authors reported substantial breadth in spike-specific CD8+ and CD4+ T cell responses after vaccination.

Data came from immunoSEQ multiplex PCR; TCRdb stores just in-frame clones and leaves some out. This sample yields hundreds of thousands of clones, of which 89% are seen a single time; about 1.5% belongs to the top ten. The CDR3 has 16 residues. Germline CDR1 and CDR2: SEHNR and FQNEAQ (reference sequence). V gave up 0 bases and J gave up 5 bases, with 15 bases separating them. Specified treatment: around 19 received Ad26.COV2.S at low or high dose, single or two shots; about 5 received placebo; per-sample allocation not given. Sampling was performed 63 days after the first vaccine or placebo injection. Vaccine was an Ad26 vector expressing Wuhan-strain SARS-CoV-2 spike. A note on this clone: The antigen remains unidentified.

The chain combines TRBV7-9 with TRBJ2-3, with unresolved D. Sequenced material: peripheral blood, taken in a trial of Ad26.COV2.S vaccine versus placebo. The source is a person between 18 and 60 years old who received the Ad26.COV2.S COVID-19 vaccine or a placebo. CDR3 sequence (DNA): TGTGCCAGCAGCTTAGCTGGGGTATGGGCAGGAGATACGCAGTATTTT. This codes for CASSLAGVWAGDTQYF.